This is a list of T cell receptor beta chains from one sample in a study of shared clonotypes between healthy human individuals. The protocol was immunoSEQ multiplex PCR, while the TCRdb copy is restricted to in-frame clones and leaves out a portion. The table has roughly 2.5 million clones, more than 80% seen once; the top ten hold more than 0.12%. Specimen: naive CD4+ T cells sorted from blood. All receptors come from a man aged 18 to 30 in good health. CDR3s include the opening cysteine and the closing phenylalanine or tryptophan. Each record gives: D gene, J gene, clone size, V gene, CDR3 DNA, CDR3 protein. A D gene is named only where the DNA matches it firmly. Size values are once, few and many counts, or a class for expanded clones, and some rows have none.

d_gene: .; j_gene: TRBJ1-2; abundance: .; v_gene: TRBV2; CDR3nt: TGTGCCTCCCAGGGGTTATCTAACTATGGCTACACCTTC; CDR3aa: CASQGLSNYGYTF
d_gene: .; j_gene: TRBJ2-7; abundance: .; v_gene: TRBV6-5; CDR3nt: TGTGCCAGCAGTTACGACAGGATCTCTTCCAACGAGCAGTACTTC; CDR3aa: CASSYDRISSNEQYF
d_gene: .; j_gene: TRBJ2-5; abundance: .; v_gene: TRBV4-1; CDR3nt: TGCGCCAGCAGCCAAGATGACAGTACTCCCCTCCAAGAGACCCAGTACTTC; CDR3aa: CASSQDDSTPLQETQYF
d_gene: TRBD2; j_gene: TRBJ2-7; abundance: .; v_gene: TRBV5-1; CDR3nt: TGCGCCAGCAGCTTGGGGGACCTCCGGGACTACCCCTACGAGCAGTACTTC; CDR3aa: CASSLGDLRDYPYEQYF
d_gene: .; j_gene: TRBJ1-6; abundance: .; v_gene: TRBV5-1; CDR3nt: TGCGCCAGCAGCTTGATGTCTGAGGGTTATAATTCACCCCTCCACTTT; CDR3aa: CASSLMSEGYNSPLHF
d_gene: .; j_gene: TRBJ1-6; abundance: .; v_gene: TRBV29-1; CDR3nt: TGCAGCGCGGGGCAGAACTATAATTCACCCCTCCACTTT; CDR3aa: CSAGQNYNSPLHF
d_gene: .; j_gene: TRBJ2-5; abundance: .; v_gene: TRBV5-1; CDR3nt: TGCGCCAGCAGCTTGGTGCCGAATCAAGAGACCCAGTACTTC; CDR3aa: CASSLVPNQETQYF
d_gene: .; j_gene: TRBJ2-3; abundance: .; v_gene: TRBV5-1; CDR3nt: TGCGCCAGCAGCGGCAGCGGTTCCACAGATACGCAGTATTTT; CDR3aa: CASSGSGSTDTQYF
d_gene: TRBD1; j_gene: TRBJ1-4; abundance: .; v_gene: TRBV4-1; CDR3nt: TGCGCCAGCAGCCTATCCTCGGGGACAGGGTTTCTATCGGGTGAAAAACTGTTTTTT; CDR3aa: CASSLSSGTGFLSGEKLFF
d_gene: TRBD1; j_gene: TRBJ2-5; abundance: .; v_gene: TRBV11-1; CDR3nt: TGTGCCAGCAGCCAGGGACAGGTGGAGACCCAGTACTTC; CDR3aa: CASSQGQVETQYF
d_gene: .; j_gene: TRBJ2-7; abundance: .; v_gene: TRBV2; CDR3nt: TGTGCCAGCAGTAGCGGGCGCTCCTACGAGCAGTACTTC; CDR3aa: CASSSGRSYEQYF
d_gene: TRBD2; j_gene: TRBJ2-5; abundance: .; v_gene: TRBV28; CDR3nt: TGTGCCAGCAGTTTTATTTGGGGGGGTAGCGGGGAAGAGACCCAGTACTTC; CDR3aa: CASSFIWGGSGEETQYF
d_gene: .; j_gene: TRBJ1-6; abundance: once; v_gene: TRBV7-8; CDR3nt: TGTGCCAGCAGCCCCGGACAGAGCTCCTATAATTCACCCCTCCACTTT; CDR3aa: CASSPGQSSYNSPLHF
d_gene: .; j_gene: TRBJ1-1; abundance: .; v_gene: TRBV18; CDR3nt: TGTGCCAGCTCACGTGACCGAAACACTGAAGCTTTCTTT; CDR3aa: CASSRDRNTEAFF
d_gene: .; j_gene: TRBJ2-2; abundance: .; v_gene: TRBV4-3; CDR3nt: TGCGCCAGCAGCCTCAGAAAGAACACCGGGGAGCTGTTTTTT; CDR3aa: CASSLRKNTGELFF
d_gene: .; j_gene: TRBJ1-4; abundance: .; v_gene: TRBV7-2; CDR3nt: TGTGCCAGCAGCTTAGGAGGGAGATCTAATGAAAAACTGTTTTTT; CDR3aa: CASSLGGRSNEKLFF
d_gene: TRBD1; j_gene: TRBJ2-5; abundance: once; v_gene: TRBV7-9; CDR3nt: TGTGCCAGCAGCGAAGGGACAGGGGTTGAAGAGACCCAGTACTTC; CDR3aa: CASSEGTGVEETQYF
d_gene: .; j_gene: TRBJ1-1; abundance: .; v_gene: TRBV5-1; CDR3nt: TGCGCCAGCTCCTCGGGTGGAGTACAGGGAGGCTCTGCTTTCTTT; CDR3aa: CASSSGGVQGGSAFF
d_gene: TRBD2; j_gene: TRBJ2-5; abundance: .; v_gene: TRBV4-3; CDR3nt: TGCGCCAGCAGCCCGACTAGCGGAGTTGGGGGAGAGACCCAGTACTTC; CDR3aa: CASSPTSGVGGETQYF
d_gene: TRBD2; j_gene: TRBJ2-1; abundance: .; v_gene: TRBV30; CDR3nt: TGTGCCTGGAGTATGATCAGGACTAGCGGGAGATTCAATGAGCAGTTCTTC; CDR3aa: CAWSMIRTSGRFNEQFF
d_gene: TRBD1; j_gene: TRBJ2-7; abundance: .; v_gene: TRBV6-1; CDR3nt: TGTGCCAGCAGTGATAGTGAAGGGACAGGGCAGTACTTC; CDR3aa: CASSDSEGTGQYF
d_gene: .; j_gene: TRBJ2-7; abundance: .; v_gene: TRBV28; CDR3nt: TGTGCCAGCAGTTTATTATCTGTGATCTACGAGCAGTACTTC; CDR3aa: CASSLLSVIYEQYF
d_gene: TRBD1; j_gene: TRBJ2-1; abundance: .; v_gene: TRBV5-8; CDR3nt: TGTGCCAGCAGCCGAGGGGTAGGGGGCGTCTACAATGAGCAGTTCTTC; CDR3aa: CASSRGVGGVYNEQFF
d_gene: .; j_gene: TRBJ1-6; abundance: .; v_gene: TRBV7-3; CDR3nt: TGTGCCAGCAGCTCGGGACACAAGGGGTCCCATAATTCACCCCTCCACTTT; CDR3aa: CASSSGHKGSHNSPLHF
d_gene: .; j_gene: TRBJ2-7; abundance: .; v_gene: TRBV28; CDR3nt: TGTGCCAGCAGTTACGGGACACTCTACGAGCAGTACTTC; CDR3aa: CASSYGTLYEQYF
d_gene: .; j_gene: TRBJ2-7; abundance: .; v_gene: TRBV7-9; CDR3nt: TGTGCCAGCAGCCCGCGGGGCAGGGCGGAGCAGTACTTC; CDR3aa: CASSPRGRAEQYF
d_gene: .; j_gene: TRBJ2-5; abundance: .; v_gene: TRBV6-6; CDR3nt: TGTGCCAGCAGCTCTGCCGACAGGTCTTTTTTCCAGTACTTC; CDR3aa: CASSSADRSFFQYF
d_gene: TRBD1; j_gene: TRBJ2-5; abundance: .; v_gene: TRBV6-1; CDR3nt: TGTGCCAGCAGTGACCTGGACAGGGGAGGGTACGGGGCCCAGTACTTC; CDR3aa: CASSDLDRGGYGAQYF
d_gene: TRBD2; j_gene: TRBJ2-1; abundance: .; v_gene: TRBV7-3; CDR3nt: TGTGCCAGCAGCTTAGCTAGCGGGGGCGGGAGCTCCTACAATGAGCAGTTCTTC; CDR3aa: CASSLASGGGSSYNEQFF
d_gene: .; j_gene: TRBJ1-6; abundance: few; v_gene: TRBV4-1; CDR3nt: TGCGCCAGCAGCCAAAGTGGAGCCTATAATTCACCCCTCCACTTT; CDR3aa: CASSQSGAYNSPLHF